Following are 18 T cell receptor beta chains from one sample sequenced in a study of vaccination and CD4 T cells after COVID-19. The antigens of these receptors remain unknown. The study sequenced cultured CD4+ T cell DNA using the Oncomine TCR Beta short-read assay. Using its own MiXCR run on the PCR reads, TCRdb lists one record per CDR3 protein. The sample consists of 18,000 or so distinct CDR3 sequences, 40% to 45% of them appearing once. The treatment was: approximately nine-day PBMC culture with coronavirus spike peptide pools or control peptides (ViraFEST assay). This specimen consisted of CD4+ T cells from blood, cultured in vitro, obtained before SARS-CoV-2 vaccination. These receptors were collected from a human donor who received a COVID-19 vaccine.

V usage is TRBV14 and J usage is TRBJ2-1, with TRBD2 matching 9 bases. V was clipped by 4 bases and J by 6 bases; unmatched bases: 4. Germline CDR1 reads SGHDN; CDR2 reads FVKESK. The CDR3 totals 14 residues. This CDR3 is CASSRGGAVNEQFF. As DNA, the CDR3 is TGTGCCAGCAGCCGCGGGGGGGCTGTCAATGAGCAGTTCTTC.

This clonotype has a handful of counts. The chain employs TRBV20-1 and TRBJ2-3, with TRBD2 matching 9 bases. Germline-derived CDR1 and CDR2 are DFQATT and SNEGSKA (reference sequence). V lost 3 bases and J lost 1; bases outside the gene matches: 11. The CDR3 spans 17 residues. Written as DNA, the CDR3 is TGCAGTGCTAGCTCCCTGGCGGGGGGGCTCCGCACAGATACGCAGTATTTT. It specifies CSASSLAGGLRTDTQYF.

The chain links TRBV5-6 to TRBJ2-5; no reliable D call. Trimming took off 0 bases at V and 0 bases at J, with 6 bases between the two ends. The CDR3 is made up of 14 amino acids. CDR1 SGHDT and CDR2 YYEEEE come from the germline V gene. The DNA for the CDR3 is TGTGCCAGCAGCTTGGACCCAAACCAAGAGACCCAGTACTTC. It translates to CASSLDPNQETQYF. The full variable domain, in which reference TRBV5-6 and TRBJ2-5 provide the parts outside the CDR3, is DAGVTQSPTHLIKTRGQQVTLRCSPKSGHDTVSWYQQALGQGPQFIFQYYEEEERQRGNFPDRFSGHQFPNYSSELNVNALLLGDSALYLCASSLDPNQETQYFGPGTRLLVL.

This clonotype was detected a few times. The chain links TRBV20-1 to TRBJ2-3; D remains unclear. The V end was cut by 3 bases, the J end by 6 bases, with 4 bases between. Germline V gene lookup returns CDR1 DFQATT and CDR2 SNEGSKA (reference sequence). CDR3 length equals 10 residues. The CDR3 nucleotides are TGCAGTGCTAGGGAGGATACGCAGTATTTT. Residues: CSAREDTQYF.

This clonotype was counted a few times. The chain carries TRBV7-8 and TRBJ1-5; no firm D call. Trimming cost V 0 bases and J 7 bases, with 7 bases left between them. Germline lookup yields CDR1 SGHVS and CDR2 FQNEAQ. This CDR3 spans 13 amino acids. CDR3 coding DNA: TGTGCCAGCAGCTTAGCAGCGGCCCAGCCCCAGCATTTT. It specifies CASSLAAAQPQHF.

V is TRBV30 and J is TRBJ2-6, with unresolved D. V was pared by 2 bases and J by 0 bases, with 5 bases between. CDR3 length: 14 amino acids. CDR1 is GTSNPN and CDR2 is SVGIG in the germline V gene (reference sequence). The CDR3 DNA sequence: TGTGCCTGGAGTCGCAGCTCTGGGGCCAACGTCCTGACTTTC. It specifies CAWSRSSGANVLTF. The variable domain in full, completed from reference TRBV30 and TRBJ2-6, reads SQTIHQWPATLVQPVGSPLSLECTVEGTSNPNLYWYRQAAGRGLQLLFYSVGIGQISSEVPQNLSASRPQDRQFILSSKKLLLSDSGFYLCAWSRSSGANVLTFGAGSRLTVL.

This clonotype appeared a few times. The genes are TRBV27 and TRBJ2-1; a weak D match, TRBD2 (5 bases). Germline loops: CDR1 MNHEY, CDR2 SMNVEV (reference sequence). The CDR3 spans 14 residues. Trimming pared 4 bases from V and 6 bases from J, leaving 13 bases between. CDR3 nucleotides: TGTGCCAGCAGTTGGACTCCCTGGGGCAATGAGCAGTTCTTC. Its protein is CASSWTPWGNEQFF.

J is TRBJ2-4 and V is TRBV6-5, with 10 bases aligning to TRBD1. The V gene's germline CDR1 is MNHEY and CDR2 SVGAGI. Unmatched junction bases numbered 5, after V lost 2 bases and J lost 1 base. This CDR3 has 17 amino acids. The CDR3 region is CASSYRGQGRAKNIQYF. In nucleotides, the CDR3 is TGTGCCAGCAGTTACCGGGGACAGGGGAGGGCCAAAAACATTCAGTACTTC.

This clonotype was seen a handful of times. The chain links TRBV21-1 to TRBJ2-5. TRBV21-1 is classified as a pseudogene. The CDR3 has 14 residues. The CDR3 DNA sequence: TGTGCCAGCAGCAAAGCCGGCCAACAAGAGACCCAGTACTTC. It codes for CASSKAGQQETQYF.

This clonotype was observed a handful of times. In nucleotides, the CDR3 is TGCGCCCAACTAGGAGGCACAGATACGCAGTATTTT. Translating it yields CAQLGGTDTQYF. The chain links TRBV10-1 to TRBJ2-3; possibly TRBD2 for D (5 bases). The CDR3 is 12 amino acids. The V end lost 11 bases, the J end lost 1 base, and 10 bases lay between the germline ends. Germline lookup yields CDR1 WNHNN and CDR2 SYGVQD (reference sequence).

The sample holds a few counts of this clonotype. The genes are TRBV7-3 and TRBJ1-1; TRBD1 matches 7 bases. J lost 1 base, V lost 4 bases, and 3 bases had no gene match. Germline V gives CDR1 SGHTA, CDR2 FQGTGA. The CDR3 extends over 14 amino acids. CDR3 region: CASSYDRENTEAFF. The CDR3 DNA reads TGTGCCAGCAGCTACGACAGGGAGAACACTGAAGCTTTCTTT.

V and J are TRBV24-1 and TRBJ2-2, with D tentatively TRBD2 (6 bases). Germline V lookup: CDR1 KGHDR, CDR2 SFDVKD. V lost 2 bases, J lost 5 bases, and 8 bases lay in between. This CDR3 spans 14 amino acids. DNA for the CDR3: TGTGCCACCAGTGATTGGGGGGTAACCGGGGAGCTGTTTTTT. Protein product: CATSDWGVTGELFF.

The chain combines TRBV11-2 with TRBJ1-2, with D possibly being TRBD1 (6 bases). In germline, CDR1 is SGHAT, CDR2 FQNNGV. This CDR3 has 16 residues. V shed 1 base and J shed 2 bases, with 14 bases lying between them. The CDR3 DNA is TGTGCCAGCAGCTTAGCGGCGGACAGATGGAACTATGGCTACACCTTC. Translated: CASSLAADRWNYGYTF.

The chain couples TRBV12-3 or TRBV12-4 to TRBJ1-1, with D unresolved. The CDR3 sequence is 13 residues long. Trimming left V 4 bases short and J 6 bases short, with 12 bases between. The CDR3 nucleotides are TGTGCCAGCAGTTGGGCGATAGGCCCTGAAGCTTTCTTT. Translated, it gives CASSWAIGPEAFF.

The rearrangement joins TRBV10-3 to TRBJ2-7, with 12 bases fitting TRBD2. After removal of 2 bases from V and 2 bases from J, the junction contained 7 bases not matched to a gene. Germline lookup yields CDR1 ENHRY and CDR2 SYGVKD. This CDR3 has 17 residues. CDR3 bases: TGTGCCATCAGTGAGGCCCTAGGACTAGCGGGGACCTACGAGCAGTACTTC. Amino acids: CAISEALGLAGTYEQYF.

The rearrangement joins TRBV3-1 to TRBJ1-2; D unresolved. The V end lost 1 base, the J end lost 8 bases, and 11 bases lay between the germline ends. The CDR3 totals 13 residues. In germline, CDR1 is LGHDT, CDR2 YNNKEL (reference sequence). The chain's CDR3 is CASSQGPGYGYTF. For the CDR3, the DNA is TGTGCCAGCAGCCAAGGACCGGGTTACGGCTACACCTTC. Supplemented by reference TRBV3-1 and TRBJ1-2, the full variable domain reads DTAVSQTPKYLVTQMGNDKSIKCEQNLGHDTMYWYKQDSKKFLKIMFSYNNKELIINETVPNRFSPKSPDKAHLNLHINSLELGDSAVYFCASSQGPGYGYTFGSGTRLTVV.

The genes are TRBV6-1 and TRBJ1-6; 8 nucleotides match TRBD1. The CDR3 spans 15 residues. CDR1 is MNHNS, CDR2 SASEGT, per germline. Trimming removed 4 bases from V and 7 bases from J; junction bases left unmatched: 6. The CDR3 here is CASSGRRQGNSPLHF. CDR3 coding DNA: TGTGCCAGCAGTGGGAGGAGACAGGGGAATTCACCCCTCCACTTT.

A few counts support this clonotype. The chain combines TRBV27 with TRBJ1-2; TRBD1 matches at 7 bases. The CDR3 spans 13 residues. With 5 bases clipped from V and 2 bases from J, the junction kept 2 bases outside the gene matches. Per the germline V gene, CDR1 is MNHEY and CDR2 is SMNVEV (reference sequence). The CDR3 sequence is CASSKTGNYGYTF. The DNA for the CDR3 is TGTGCCAGCAGTAAGACAGGGAACTATGGCTACACCTTC.